The table lists the clone carrying this T cell receptor (beta chain) with many counts. Its antigen is unidentified. The sample originates from a study of response to subunit inactivated influenza vaccine. This CDR3 contains 15 residues. Germline assignment: CDR1 SEHNR and CDR2 FQNEAQ (reference sequence). Trimming left V 1 base short and J 5 bases short, with 15 bases between. Study-wide points: With each seasonal influenza vaccination, the authors suggested, few new T cells are recruited.

One entry per CDR3 protein, called by TCRdb with MiXCR from the RT-PCR reads. The table records 500,000 to 600,000 distinct CDR3 sequences, about an eighth of them present only once. The chain links TRBV7-9 to TRBJ2-7; tentative D call: TRBD1 (5 bases). This receptor was taken from a man in his fifties or sixties who received an inactivated influenza vaccine. Sequencing was performed on PBMCs from blood, taken on the day of vaccination. The CDR3 region has the DNA TGTGCCAGCAGCTTAGTCGGTTCAGGGTACAACGAGCAGTACTTC. Its protein is CASSLVGSGYNEQYF.